This T cell receptor beta chain was documented in a study of metastatic and nonmetastatic thyroid tumors. Overall study results and limits: Reported TCR beta diversity, measured in blood and tumor, was significantly higher for malignant thyroid tumors than for benign nodules.

MiXCR re-clonotyped the PCR reads for TCRdb. The sample holds about 13,000 clones; more than 25% are singletons and the top ten take over 9.5%. Every patient was untreated before thyroid surgery. As for this clone: The antigen remains undetermined.

From germline, CDR1 is GTSNPN and CDR2 SVGIG (reference sequence). The CDR3 extends over 12 amino acids. V was clipped by 0 bases and J by 6 bases, with 5 bases between them. The clonotype was recovered from a male donor with papillary thyroid cancer or a benign thyroid nodule (not recorded which). Some clones in this sample may be carry-over from other donors' samples. The chain recombines TRBV30 with TRBJ2-2; D gene uncertain. Sequencing input: tumor tissue. The CDR3 coding sequence is TGTGCCTGGAGTGTGGGCCCCGGGGAGCTGTTTTTT. Its protein is CAWSVGPGELFF.